Presented here are 7 T cell receptor beta chains from one specimen sequenced in a study of T cells in Graves' hyperthyroidism and ophthalmopathy. Regions amplified from RNA transcripts were the TCR beta CDR3 regions. When the TCR CDR3 underwent first-round RT-PCR, the HTBI primer set was used. MiXCR, run by TCRdb on the multiplex PCR reads, gives a single entry per CDR3 protein. Of around 300,000 distinct CDR3 sequences listed, approximately 14% are singletons. The sequenced material came from blood. Every receptor here comes from a woman aged 40 to 49 with Graves' hyperthyroidism.

The chain employs TRBV6-1 and TRBJ2-7; 14 nucleotides line up with TRBD2. V shed 5 bases and J 4 bases; nucleotides not matched to a gene: 7. The CDR3 length is 16 residues. CDR1 is MNHNS, CDR2 SASEGT, per germline. The CDR3 region has the DNA TGTGCCAGCAGTACCCCGGGACTAGCGGGAGTTTACGAGCAGTACTTC. Encoded protein: CASSTPGLAGVYEQYF.

The rearrangement links TRBV3-1 to TRBJ2-4; the match to TRBD1 covers 7 bases. J lost 9 bases, V lost 0 bases, and 5 bases had no gene match. The CDR3 spans 14 residues. Germline V CDR1 and CDR2: LGHDT, YNNKEL (reference sequence). CDR3 sequence (DNA): TGTGCCAGCAGCCAAGATGACAGGGAAGTCATTCAGTACTTC. It codes for CASSQDDREVIQYF.

This clonotype was counted many times. The chain's CDR3 is CASSLSGTTSYEQYF. The CDR3 DNA follows: TGTGCCAGCAGTTTATCCGGGACCACTTCCTACGAGCAGTACTTC. The V and J genes are TRBV28 and TRBJ2-7; D possibly uses TRBD1 or TRBD2 (5 bases each). Trimming removed 1 base from V and 1 base from J, with 11 bases in between. CDR3 length: 15 amino acids. CDR1 MDHEN and CDR2 SYDVKM come from the germline V gene. Using reference TRBV28 and TRBJ2-7 for the parts outside the CDR3, the full variable domain is DVKVTQSSRYLVKRTGEKVFLECVQDMDHENMFWYRQDPGLGLRLIYFSYDVKMKEKGDIPEGYSVSREKKERFSLILESASTNQTSMYLCASSLSGTTSYEQYFGPGTRLTVT.

In its sample, this clonotype was seen many times. The chain has TRBV6-1 and TRBJ2-3; D could derive from TRBD1 or TRBD2 (7 bases each). This CDR3 spans 16 amino acids. V gave up 5 bases and J gave up 0 bases, with 15 bases separating them. Per germline, CDR1 MNHNS and CDR2 SASEGT. CDR3 DNA: TGTGCCAGCAGTTTCCAAGCGGGACAGAGCACAGATACGCAGTATTTT. It encodes CASSFQAGQSTDTQYF.

The chain joins TRBV3-1 to TRBJ1-5; no firm D call. Looked up from germline, CDR1 is LGHDT and CDR2 is YNNKEL (reference sequence). Trimming removed 2 bases at V and 3 bases at J, with 8 bases between. This CDR3 is 14 amino acids long. The CDR3 coding sequence is TGTGCCAGCAGCCAATGGGATTCCAATCAGCCCCAGCATTTT. Protein sequence: CASSQWDSNQPQHF.

This clonotype was recorded many times. CDR3 bases: TGTGCCAGCAGCTTATGGGTCACTGAAGCTTTCTTT. Amino acid sequence: CASSLWVTEAFF. The chain combines TRBV7-9 with TRBJ1-1; no reliable D call. V lost 2 bases to trimming and J lost 4 bases, with 5 bases between them. Germline V gene lookup returns CDR1 SEHNR and CDR2 FQNEAQ (reference sequence). The CDR3 runs 12 residues.

This clonotype was seen ten or more times. The chain is built from TRBV20-1 and TRBJ2-3; TRBD1 matches 8 bases. Germline CDR1 DFQATT, CDR2 SNEGSKA (reference sequence). The CDR3 runs 16 residues. Trimming at V came to 1 base and at J to 0 bases, leaving 6 bases not matched to a gene. For the CDR3, the DNA is TGCAGTGCTAGAGCTCCGTGGACAGGGAGCACAGATACGCAGTATTTT. Its protein product is CSARAPWTGSTDTQYF.